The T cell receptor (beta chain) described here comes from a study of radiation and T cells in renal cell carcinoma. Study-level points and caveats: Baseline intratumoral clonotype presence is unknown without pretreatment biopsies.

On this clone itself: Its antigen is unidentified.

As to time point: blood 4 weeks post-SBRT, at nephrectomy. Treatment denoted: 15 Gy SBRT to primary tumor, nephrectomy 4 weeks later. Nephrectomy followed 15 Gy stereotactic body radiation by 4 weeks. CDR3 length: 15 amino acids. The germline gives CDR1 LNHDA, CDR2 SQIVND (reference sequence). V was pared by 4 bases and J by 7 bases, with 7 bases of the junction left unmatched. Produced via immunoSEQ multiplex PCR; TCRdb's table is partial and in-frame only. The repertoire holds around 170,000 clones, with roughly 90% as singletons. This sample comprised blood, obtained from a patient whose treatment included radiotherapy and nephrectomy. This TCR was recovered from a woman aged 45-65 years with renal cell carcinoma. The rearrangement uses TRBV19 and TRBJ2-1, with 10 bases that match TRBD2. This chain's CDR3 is CASSRPSGGGNEQFF. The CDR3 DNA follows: TGTGCCAGTAGTAGGCCTAGCGGGGGAGGGAATGAGCAGTTCTTC. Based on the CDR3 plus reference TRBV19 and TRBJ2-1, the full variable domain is DGGITQSPKYLFRKEGQNVTLSCEQNLNHDAMYWYRQDPGQGLRLIYYSQIVNDFQKGDIAEGYSVSREKKESFPLTVTSAQKNPTAFYLCASSRPSGGGNEQFFGPGTRLTVL.